This T cell receptor (beta chain) came from a study of T cell responses to AZD1222 COVID-19 vaccine. Trimming stripped 1 base from V and 2 bases from J, with 12 bases between. Germline values: CDR1 LNHNV, CDR2 YYDKDF (reference sequence). The CDR3 has 17 residues. Points from the study as a whole: Nearly half of spike-specific TCRs reportedly target unmutated variant regions.

Repertoires were generated with immunoSEQ multiplex PCR, while TCRdb's copy carries only in-frame clones and drops some. The table lists approximately 150,000 clones, around 90% of them singletons, with around 2.6% in the top ten. Worth noting for this clone: Its antigen remains unknown.

The sequence derives from an adult in good health. This specimen was peripheral blood, taken on day 0 of AZD1222 vaccination. The chain couples TRBV15 to TRBJ2-6; D possibly matches TRBD1 or TRBD2 (5 bases each). DNA of the CDR3: TGTGCCACCAGCAGAGGAGAGGGGATAGCTGGGGCCAACGTCCTGACTTTC. Translated, it gives CATSRGEGIAGANVLTF. Variable domain in full (rest from reference TRBV15 and TRBJ2-6): DAMVIQNPRYQVTQFGKPVTLSCSQTLNHNVMYWYQQKSSQAPKLLFHYYDKDFNNEADTPDNFQSRRPNTSFCFLDIRSPGLGDTAMYLCATSRGEGIAGANVLTFGAGSRLTVL.